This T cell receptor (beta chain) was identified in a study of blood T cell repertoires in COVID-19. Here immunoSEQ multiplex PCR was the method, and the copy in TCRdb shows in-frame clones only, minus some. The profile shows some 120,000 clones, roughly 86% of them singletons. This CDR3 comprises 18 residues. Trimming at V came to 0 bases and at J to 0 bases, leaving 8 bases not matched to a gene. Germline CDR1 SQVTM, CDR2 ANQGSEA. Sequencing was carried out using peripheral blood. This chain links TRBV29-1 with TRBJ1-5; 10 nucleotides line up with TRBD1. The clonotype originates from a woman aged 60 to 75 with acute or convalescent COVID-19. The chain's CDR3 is CSVEDLEGTGVSNQPQHF. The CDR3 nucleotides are TGCAGCGTTGAAGATCTGGAGGGGACAGGGGTTAGCAATCAGCCCCAGCATTTT.